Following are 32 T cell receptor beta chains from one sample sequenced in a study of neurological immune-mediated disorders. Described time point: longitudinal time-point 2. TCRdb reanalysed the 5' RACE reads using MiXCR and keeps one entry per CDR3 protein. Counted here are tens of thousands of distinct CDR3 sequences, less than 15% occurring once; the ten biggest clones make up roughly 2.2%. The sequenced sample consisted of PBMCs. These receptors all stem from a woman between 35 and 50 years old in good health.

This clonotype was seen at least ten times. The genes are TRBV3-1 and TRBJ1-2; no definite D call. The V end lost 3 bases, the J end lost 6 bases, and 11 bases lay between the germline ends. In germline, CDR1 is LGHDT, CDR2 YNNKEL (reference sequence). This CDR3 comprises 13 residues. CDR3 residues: CASSQLFMDGYTF. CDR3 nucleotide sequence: TGTGCCAGCAGCCAGTTGTTTATGGATGGCTACACCTTC.

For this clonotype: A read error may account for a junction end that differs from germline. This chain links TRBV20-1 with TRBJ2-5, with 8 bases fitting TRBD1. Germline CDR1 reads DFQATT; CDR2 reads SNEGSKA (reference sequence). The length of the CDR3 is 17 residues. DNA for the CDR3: TGCGGTGCTACTGAACGACGGACAGGGACGGTAGGAGAGACCCAGTACTTC. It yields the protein CGATERRTGTVGETQYF.

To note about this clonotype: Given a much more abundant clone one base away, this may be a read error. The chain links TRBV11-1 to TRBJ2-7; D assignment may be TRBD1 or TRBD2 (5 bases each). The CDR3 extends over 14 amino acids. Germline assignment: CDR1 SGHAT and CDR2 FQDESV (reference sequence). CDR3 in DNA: TGTGCCAGCAGCTACATGGGGGTCTCCTACGAGCGGTACTTC. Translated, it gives CASSYMGVSYERYF.

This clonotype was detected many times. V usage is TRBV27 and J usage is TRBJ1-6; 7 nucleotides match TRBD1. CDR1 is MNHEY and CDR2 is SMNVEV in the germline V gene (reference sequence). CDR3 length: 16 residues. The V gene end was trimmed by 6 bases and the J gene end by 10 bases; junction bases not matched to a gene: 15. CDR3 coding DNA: TGTGCCAGCAGCCTGAATTGGGACAGCCGAGGATCACCCCTCCACTTT. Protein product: CASSLNWDSRGSPLHF.

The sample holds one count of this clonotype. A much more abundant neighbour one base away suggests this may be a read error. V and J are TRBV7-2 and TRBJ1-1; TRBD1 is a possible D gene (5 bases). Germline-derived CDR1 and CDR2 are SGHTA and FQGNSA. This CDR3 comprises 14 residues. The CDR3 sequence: CASSLASGNTEVFF. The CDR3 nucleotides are TGTGCCAGCAGCTTAGCGTCAGGGAACACTGAAGTTTTCTTT.

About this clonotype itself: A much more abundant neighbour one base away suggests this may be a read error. The CDR3 loop is CAITERGWTGGLSEAFF. CDR3 bases: TGCGCCATCACCGAGAGGGGGTGGACAGGGGGCTTATCTGAAGCTTTCTTT. The V and J genes are TRBV5-1 and TRBJ1-1; 11 bases are shared with TRBD1. This CDR3 contains 17 residues. Germline V lookup: CDR1 SGHRS, CDR2 YFSETQ. With V trimmed by 9 bases and J by 6 bases, 19 bases remained unmatched. The whole variable domain, filled in from reference TRBV5-1 and TRBJ1-1, reads KAGVTQTPRYLIKTRGQQVTLSCSPISGHRSVSWYQQTPGQGLQFLFEYFSETQRNKGNFPGRFSGRQFSNSRSEMNVSTLELGDSALYLCAITERGWTGGLSEAFFGQGTRLTVV.

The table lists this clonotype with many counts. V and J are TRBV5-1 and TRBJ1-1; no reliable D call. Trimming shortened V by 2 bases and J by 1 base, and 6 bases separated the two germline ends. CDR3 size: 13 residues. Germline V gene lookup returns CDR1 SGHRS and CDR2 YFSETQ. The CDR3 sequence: CASSFQENTEAFF. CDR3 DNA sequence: TGCGCCAGCAGCTTTCAAGAGAACACTGAAGCTTTCTTT. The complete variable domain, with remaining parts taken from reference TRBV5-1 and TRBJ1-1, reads KAGVTQTPRYLIKTRGQQVTLSCSPISGHRSVSWYQQTPGQGLQFLFEYFSETQRNKGNFPGRFSGRQFSNSRSEMNVSTLELGDSALYLCASSFQENTEAFFGQGTRLTVV.

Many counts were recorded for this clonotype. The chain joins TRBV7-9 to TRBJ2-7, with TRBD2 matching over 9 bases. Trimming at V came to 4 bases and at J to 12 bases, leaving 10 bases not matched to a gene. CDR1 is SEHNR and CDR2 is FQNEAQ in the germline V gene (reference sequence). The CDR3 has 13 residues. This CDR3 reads CASSSAGTSTSYF. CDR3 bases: TGTGCCAGCAGCTCCGCCGGGACTAGCACATCGTACTTC.

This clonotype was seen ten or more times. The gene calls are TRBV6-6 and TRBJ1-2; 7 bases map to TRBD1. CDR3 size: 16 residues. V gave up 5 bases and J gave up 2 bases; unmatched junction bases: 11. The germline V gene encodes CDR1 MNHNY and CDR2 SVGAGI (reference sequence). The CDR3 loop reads CASSPPTGVGNYGYTF. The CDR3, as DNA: TGTGCCAGCAGTCCCCCTACAGGGGTGGGCAACTATGGCTACACCTTC.

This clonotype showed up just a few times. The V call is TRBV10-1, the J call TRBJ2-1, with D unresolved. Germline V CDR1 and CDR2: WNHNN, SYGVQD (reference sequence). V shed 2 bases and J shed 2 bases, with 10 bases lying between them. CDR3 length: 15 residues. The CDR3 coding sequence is TGCGCCAGCAGTGAGGAGTACGGCCCCTACAATGAGCAGTTCTTC. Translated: CASSEEYGPYNEQFF.

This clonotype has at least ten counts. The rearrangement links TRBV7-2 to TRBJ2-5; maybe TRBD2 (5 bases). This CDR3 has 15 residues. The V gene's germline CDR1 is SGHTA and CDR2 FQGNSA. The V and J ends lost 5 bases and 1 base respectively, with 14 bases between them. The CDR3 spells CASSPPLGVQETQYF. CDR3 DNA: TGTGCCAGCAGCCCCCCTCTCGGGGTCCAAGAGACCCAGTACTTC. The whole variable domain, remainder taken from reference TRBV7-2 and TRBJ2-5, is GAGVSQSPSNKVTEKGKDVELRCDPISGHTALYWYRQSLGQGLEFLIYFQGNSAPDKSGLPSDRFSAERTGGSVSTLTIQRTQQEDSAVYLCASSPPLGVQETQYFGPGTRLLVL.

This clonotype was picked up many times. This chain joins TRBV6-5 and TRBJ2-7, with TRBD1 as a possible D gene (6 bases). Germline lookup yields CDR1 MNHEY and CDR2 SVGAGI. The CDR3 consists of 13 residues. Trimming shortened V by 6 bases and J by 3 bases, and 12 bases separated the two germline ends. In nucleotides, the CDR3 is TGTGCCAGCAGGGACAAGGGGGTCTACGAGCAGTACTTC. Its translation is CASRDKGVYEQYF.

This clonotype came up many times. CDR3 sequence reads: CSVAGTLDYYGYTF. The CDR3, as DNA: TGCAGCGTTGCCGGGACCCTCGATTACTATGGCTACACCTTC. The chain uses TRBV29-1 and TRBJ1-2; possibly TRBD1 for D (5 bases). The V gene's germline CDR1 is SQVTM and CDR2 ANQGSEA. Between the trimmed V and J ends, which lost 4 bases and 3 bases, there was a span of 15 bases. The length of the CDR3 is 14 residues.

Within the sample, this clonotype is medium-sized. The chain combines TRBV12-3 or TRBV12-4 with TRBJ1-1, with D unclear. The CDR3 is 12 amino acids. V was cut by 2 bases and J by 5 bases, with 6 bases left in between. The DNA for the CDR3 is TGTGCCAGCAGTTTAATAAGGACTGAAGCTTTCTTT. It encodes CASSLIRTEAFF.

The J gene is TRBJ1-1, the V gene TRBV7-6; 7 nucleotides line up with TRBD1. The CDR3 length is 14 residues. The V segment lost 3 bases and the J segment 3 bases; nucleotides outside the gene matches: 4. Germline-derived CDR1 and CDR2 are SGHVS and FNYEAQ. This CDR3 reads CASSLRDSYTEAFF. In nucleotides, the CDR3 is TGTGCCAGCAGCTTGCGGGACAGCTACACTGAAGCTTTCTTT.

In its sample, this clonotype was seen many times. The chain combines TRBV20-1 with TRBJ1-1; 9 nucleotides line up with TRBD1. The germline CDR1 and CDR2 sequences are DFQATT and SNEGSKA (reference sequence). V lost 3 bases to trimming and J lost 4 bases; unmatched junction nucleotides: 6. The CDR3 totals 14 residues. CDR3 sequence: CSARSGQGFTEAFF. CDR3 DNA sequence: TGCAGTGCTAGGTCGGGACAGGGATTCACTGAAGCTTTCTTT.

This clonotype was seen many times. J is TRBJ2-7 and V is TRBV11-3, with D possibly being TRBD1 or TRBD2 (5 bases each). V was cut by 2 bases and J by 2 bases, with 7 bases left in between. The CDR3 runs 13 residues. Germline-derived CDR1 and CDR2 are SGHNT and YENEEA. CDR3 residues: CASSLTGPYEQYF. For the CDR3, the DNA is TGTGCCAGCAGCTTAACGGGGCCCTACGAGCAGTACTTC. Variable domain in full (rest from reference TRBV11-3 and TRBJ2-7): EAGVVQSPRYKIIEKKQPVAFWCNPISGHNTLYWYLQNLGQGPELLIRYENEEAVDDSQLPKDRFSAERLKGVDSTLKIQPAELGDSAVYLCASSLTGPYEQYFGPGTRLTVT.

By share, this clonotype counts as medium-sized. The CDR3 loop reads CASSVDPLPSDEQFF. The DNA of the CDR3 is TGTGCCAGCAGCGTAGACCCACTCCCAAGCGATGAGCAGTTCTTC. The V and J genes are TRBV9 and TRBJ2-1, with D hard to call. CDR1 SGDLS and CDR2 YYNGEE come from the germline V gene. V lost 0 bases and J lost 8, with 15 bases in between. The CDR3 has 15 residues.

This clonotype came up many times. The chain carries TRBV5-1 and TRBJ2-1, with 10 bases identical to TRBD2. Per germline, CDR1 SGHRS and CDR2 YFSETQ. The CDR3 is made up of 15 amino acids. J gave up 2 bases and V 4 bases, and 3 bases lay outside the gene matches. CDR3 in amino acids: CASSQRGGPYNEQFF. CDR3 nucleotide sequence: TGCGCCAGCAGCCAGCGGGGGGGACCCTACAATGAGCAGTTCTTC.

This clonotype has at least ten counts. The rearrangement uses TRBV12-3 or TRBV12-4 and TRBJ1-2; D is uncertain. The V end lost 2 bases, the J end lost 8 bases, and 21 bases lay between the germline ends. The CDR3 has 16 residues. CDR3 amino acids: CASSLIGRGGRGGYTF. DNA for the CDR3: TGTGCCAGCAGTTTAATAGGCCGAGGCGGCAGAGGCGGCTACACCTTC.

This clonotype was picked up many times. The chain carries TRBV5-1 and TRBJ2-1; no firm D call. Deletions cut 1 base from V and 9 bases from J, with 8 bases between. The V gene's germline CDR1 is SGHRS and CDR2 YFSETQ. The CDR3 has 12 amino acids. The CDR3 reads CASSLRGIEQFF. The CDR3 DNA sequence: TGCGCCAGCAGCTTGAGAGGAATTGAGCAGTTCTTC.

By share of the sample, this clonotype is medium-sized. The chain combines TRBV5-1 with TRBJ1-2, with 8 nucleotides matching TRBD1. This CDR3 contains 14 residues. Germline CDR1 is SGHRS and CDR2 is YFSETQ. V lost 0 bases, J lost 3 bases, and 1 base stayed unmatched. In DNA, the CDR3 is TGCGCCAGCAGCTTGGTACAGGGGGACTATGGCTACACCTTC. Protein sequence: CASSLVQGDYGYTF.

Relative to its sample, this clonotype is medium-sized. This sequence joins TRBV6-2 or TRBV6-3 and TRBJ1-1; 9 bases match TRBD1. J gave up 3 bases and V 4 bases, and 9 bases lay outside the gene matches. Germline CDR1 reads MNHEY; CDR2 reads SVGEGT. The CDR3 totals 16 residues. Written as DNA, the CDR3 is TGTGCCAGCAGTTCCACAGGGGGCGCGGCGTACACTGAAGCTTTCTTT. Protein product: CASSSTGGAAYTEAFF.

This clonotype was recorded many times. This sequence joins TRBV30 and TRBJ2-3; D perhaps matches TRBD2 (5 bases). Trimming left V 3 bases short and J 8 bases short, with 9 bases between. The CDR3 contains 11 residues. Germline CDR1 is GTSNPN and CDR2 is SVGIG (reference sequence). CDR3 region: CAWSPGVTQYF. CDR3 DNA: TGTGCCTGGAGCCCCGGGGTTACGCAGTATTTT.

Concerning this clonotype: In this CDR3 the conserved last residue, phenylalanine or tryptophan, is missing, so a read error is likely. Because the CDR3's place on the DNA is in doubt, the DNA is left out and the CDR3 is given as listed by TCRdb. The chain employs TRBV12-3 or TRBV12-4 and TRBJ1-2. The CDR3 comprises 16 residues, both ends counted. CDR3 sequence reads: CATTRAGILSPYGYTC.

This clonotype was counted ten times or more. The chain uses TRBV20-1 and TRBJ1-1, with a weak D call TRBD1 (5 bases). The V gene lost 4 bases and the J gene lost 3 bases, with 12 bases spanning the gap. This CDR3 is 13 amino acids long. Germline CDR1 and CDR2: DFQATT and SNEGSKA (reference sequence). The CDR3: CSATGQAYTEAFF. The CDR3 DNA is TGCAGTGCTACGGGGCAGGCATACACTGAAGCTTTCTTT.

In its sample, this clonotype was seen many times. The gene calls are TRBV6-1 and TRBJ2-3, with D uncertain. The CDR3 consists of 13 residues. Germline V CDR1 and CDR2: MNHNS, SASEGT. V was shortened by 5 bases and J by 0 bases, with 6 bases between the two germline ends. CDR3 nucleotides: TGTGCCAGCAGTACATATAGCACAGATACGCAGTATTTT. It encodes CASSTYSTDTQYF.

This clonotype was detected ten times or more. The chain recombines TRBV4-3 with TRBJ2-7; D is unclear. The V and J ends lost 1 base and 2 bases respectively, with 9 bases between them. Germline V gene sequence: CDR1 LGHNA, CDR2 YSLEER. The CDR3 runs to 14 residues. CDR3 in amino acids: CASSQAYTPYEQYF. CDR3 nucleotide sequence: TGCGCCAGCAGCCAAGCCTATACCCCCTACGAGCAGTACTTC.

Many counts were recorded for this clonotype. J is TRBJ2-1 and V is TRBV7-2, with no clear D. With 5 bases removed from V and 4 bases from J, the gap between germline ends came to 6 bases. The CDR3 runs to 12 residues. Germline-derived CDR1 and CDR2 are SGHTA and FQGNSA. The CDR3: CASSLSYNEQFF. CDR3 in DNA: TGTGCCAGCAGCCTTTCGTACAATGAGCAGTTCTTC.

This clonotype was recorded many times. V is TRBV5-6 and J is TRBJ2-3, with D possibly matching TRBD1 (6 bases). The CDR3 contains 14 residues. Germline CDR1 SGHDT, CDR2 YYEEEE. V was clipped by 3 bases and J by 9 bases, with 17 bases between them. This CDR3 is CASSWGPEVWTQYF. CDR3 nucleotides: TGTGCCAGCAGCTGGGGGCCCGAGGTATGGACGCAGTATTTT.

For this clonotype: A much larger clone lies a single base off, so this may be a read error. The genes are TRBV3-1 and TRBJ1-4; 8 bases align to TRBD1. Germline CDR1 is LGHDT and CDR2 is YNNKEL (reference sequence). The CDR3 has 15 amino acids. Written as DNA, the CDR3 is TGTGTCAGCAGCCCCCGGACAGGGAGGGCTGAAAAACTGTTTTTT. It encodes CVSSPRTGRAEKLFF.

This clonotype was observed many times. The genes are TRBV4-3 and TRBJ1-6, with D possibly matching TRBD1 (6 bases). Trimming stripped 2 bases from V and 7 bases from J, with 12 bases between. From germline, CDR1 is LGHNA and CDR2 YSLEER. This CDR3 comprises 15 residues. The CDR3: CASSQQGIGNSPLHF. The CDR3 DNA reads TGCGCCAGCAGCCAACAGGGGATTGGAAATTCACCCCTCCACTTT.